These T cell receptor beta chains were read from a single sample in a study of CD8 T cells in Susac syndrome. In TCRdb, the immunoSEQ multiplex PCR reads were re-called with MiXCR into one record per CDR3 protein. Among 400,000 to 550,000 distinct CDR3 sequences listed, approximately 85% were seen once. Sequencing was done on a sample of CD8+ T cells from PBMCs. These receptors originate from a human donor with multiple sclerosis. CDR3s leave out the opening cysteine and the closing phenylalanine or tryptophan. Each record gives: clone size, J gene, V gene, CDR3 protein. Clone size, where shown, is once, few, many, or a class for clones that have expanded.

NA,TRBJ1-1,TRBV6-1,ASKGYEAF
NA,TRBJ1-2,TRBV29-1,GIIEGLPNYGYT
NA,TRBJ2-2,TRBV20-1,SARDLGIIDTGELF
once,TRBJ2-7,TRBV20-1,SARDSDSSYEQY
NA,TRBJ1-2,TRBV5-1,ASSLLEGGYT
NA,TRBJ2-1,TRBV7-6,ASSFGKGYNEQF
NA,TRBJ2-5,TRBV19,ASRSLGEETQY
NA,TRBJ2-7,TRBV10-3,ASLLGEGAEQY
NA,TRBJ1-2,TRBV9,ASTPWVRGHGYT
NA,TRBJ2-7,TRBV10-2,ASGQGGLAYEQY
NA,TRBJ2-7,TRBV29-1,SVEDQGQHYEQY
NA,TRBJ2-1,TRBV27,ASSLSWTGENEQF
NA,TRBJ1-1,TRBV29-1,SVEDLAREGKGGTEAF
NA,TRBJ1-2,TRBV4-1,ASSLLGGLYGYT
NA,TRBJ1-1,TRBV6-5,ASSYDGTEAF
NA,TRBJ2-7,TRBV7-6,ASTSLGSIEQY
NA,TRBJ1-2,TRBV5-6,ASSPVGQPSYGYT
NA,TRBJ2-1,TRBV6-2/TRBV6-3,ASSPQPGSEIDEQF
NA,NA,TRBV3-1,ASSQGDRRYHEQY
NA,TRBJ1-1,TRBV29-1,SAGNQGGGTEAF
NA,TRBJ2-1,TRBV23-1,ASRRGEGYNEQF
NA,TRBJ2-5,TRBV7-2,ASSFEDSQQETQY
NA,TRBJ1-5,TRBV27,ASSLTGSNSNQPQH
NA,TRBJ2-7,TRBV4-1,ASSQDSVAETYEQY
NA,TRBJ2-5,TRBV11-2,ASSLAGAKRD
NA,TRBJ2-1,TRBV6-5,ASSYSNPDGGNNEQF
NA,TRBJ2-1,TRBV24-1,ATSDYTSGRPDEQF
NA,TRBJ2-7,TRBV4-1,ASGISGRKGEQY
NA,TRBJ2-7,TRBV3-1,ASSQDIIGPYEQY
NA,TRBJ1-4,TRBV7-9,ASSRQEHLGKLF